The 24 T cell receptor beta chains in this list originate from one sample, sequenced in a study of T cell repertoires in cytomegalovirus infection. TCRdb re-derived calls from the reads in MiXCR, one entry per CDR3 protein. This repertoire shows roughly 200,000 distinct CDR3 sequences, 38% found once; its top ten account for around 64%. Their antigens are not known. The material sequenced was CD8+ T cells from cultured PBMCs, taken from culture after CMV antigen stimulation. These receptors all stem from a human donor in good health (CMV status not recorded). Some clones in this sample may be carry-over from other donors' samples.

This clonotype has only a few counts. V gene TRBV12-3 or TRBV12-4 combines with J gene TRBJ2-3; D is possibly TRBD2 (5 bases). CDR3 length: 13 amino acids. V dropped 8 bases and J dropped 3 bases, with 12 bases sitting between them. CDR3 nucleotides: TGTGCCAGCGGCCGGGGTGCGACAGATACGCAGTATTTT. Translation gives CASGRGATDTQYF.

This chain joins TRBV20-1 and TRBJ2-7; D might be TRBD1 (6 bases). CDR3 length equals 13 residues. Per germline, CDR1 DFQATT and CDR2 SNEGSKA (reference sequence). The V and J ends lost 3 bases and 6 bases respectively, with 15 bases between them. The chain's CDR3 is CSASRTGISEQYF. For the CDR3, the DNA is TGCAGTGCTAGCCGAACAGGGATCTCCGAGCAGTACTTC.

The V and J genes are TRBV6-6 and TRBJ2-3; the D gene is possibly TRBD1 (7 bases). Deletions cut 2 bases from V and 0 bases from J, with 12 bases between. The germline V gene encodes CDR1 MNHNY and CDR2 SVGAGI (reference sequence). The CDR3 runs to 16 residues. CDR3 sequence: CASSYRAGGSTDTQYF. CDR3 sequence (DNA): TGTGCCAGCAGTTACCGGGCAGGGGGGAGCACAGATACGCAGTATTTT.

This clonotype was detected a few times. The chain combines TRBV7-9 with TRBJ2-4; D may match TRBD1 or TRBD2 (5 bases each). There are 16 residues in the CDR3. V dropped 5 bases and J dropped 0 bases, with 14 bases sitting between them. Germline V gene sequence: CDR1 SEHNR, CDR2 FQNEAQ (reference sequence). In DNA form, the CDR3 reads TGTGCCAGCAGCGACGGGGCAGGGCTAGCCAAAAACATTCAGTACTTC. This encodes CASSDGAGLAKNIQYF.

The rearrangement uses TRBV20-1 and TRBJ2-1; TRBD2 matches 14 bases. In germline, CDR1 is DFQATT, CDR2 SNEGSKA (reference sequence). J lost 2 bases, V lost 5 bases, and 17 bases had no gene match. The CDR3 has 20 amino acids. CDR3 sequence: CSADSPPGLAGVQAYNEQFF. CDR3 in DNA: TGCAGTGCTGACTCCCCACCGGGACTAGCGGGAGTGCAGGCCTACAATGAGCAGTTCTTC.

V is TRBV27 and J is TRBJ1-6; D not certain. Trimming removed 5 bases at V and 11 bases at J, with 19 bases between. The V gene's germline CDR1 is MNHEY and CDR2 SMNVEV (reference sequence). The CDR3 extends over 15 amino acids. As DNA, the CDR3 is TGTGCCAGCAGTCCCGTGACGACACGTGCCACACCCCTCCACTTT. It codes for CASSPVTTRATPLHF.

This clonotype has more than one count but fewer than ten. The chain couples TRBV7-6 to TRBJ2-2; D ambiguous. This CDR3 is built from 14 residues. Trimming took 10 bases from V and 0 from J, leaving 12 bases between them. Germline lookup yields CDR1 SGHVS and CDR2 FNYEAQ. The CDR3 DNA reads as TGTGCCATCCCAGGACGTCCGAACACCGGGGAGCTGTTTTTT. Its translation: CAIPGRPNTGELFF.

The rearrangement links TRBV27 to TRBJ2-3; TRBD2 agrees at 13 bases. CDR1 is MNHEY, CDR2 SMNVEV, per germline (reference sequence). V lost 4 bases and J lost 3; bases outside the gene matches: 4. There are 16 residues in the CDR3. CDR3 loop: CASSSRLAGGTDTQYF. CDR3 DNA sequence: TGTGCCAGCAGTTCCAGACTAGCGGGAGGAACAGATACGCAGTATTTT.

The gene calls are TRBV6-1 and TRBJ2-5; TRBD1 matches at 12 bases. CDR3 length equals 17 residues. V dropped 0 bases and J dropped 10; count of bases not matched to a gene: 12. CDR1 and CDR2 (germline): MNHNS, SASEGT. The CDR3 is CASSEAGTGGAERVQYF. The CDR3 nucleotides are TGTGCCAGCAGTGAAGCGGGGACAGGGGGCGCGGAAAGGGTCCAGTACTTC.

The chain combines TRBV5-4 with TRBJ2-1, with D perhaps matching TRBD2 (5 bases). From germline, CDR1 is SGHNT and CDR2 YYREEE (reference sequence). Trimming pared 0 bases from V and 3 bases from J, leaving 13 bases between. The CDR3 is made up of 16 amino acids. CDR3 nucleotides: TGTGCCAGCAGCTTGGGAATGGAGGAGGACTACAATGAGCAGTTCTTC. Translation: CASSLGMEEDYNEQFF.

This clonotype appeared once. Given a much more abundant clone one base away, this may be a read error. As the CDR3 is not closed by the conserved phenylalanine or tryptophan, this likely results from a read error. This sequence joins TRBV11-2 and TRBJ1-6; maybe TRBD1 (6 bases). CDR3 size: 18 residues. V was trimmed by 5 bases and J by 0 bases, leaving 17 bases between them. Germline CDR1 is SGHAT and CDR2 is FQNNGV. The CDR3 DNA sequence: TGTGCCAGCAGCCCCCCCGGGGGCACGAGCTCCTATAATTCACCCCTCCACTGT. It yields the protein CASSPPGGTSSYNSPLHC.

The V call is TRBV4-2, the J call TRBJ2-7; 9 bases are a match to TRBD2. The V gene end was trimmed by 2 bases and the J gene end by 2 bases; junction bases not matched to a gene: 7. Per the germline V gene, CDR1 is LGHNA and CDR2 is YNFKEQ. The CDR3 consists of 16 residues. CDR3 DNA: TGTGCCAGCAGCCAATCCCGGACTAGCGCTACCTACGAGCAGTACTTC. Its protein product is CASSQSRTSATYEQYF.

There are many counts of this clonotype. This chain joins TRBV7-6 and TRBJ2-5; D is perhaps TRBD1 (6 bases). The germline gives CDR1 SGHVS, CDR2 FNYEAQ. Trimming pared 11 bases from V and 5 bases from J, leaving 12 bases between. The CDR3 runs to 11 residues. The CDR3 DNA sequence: TGTGCCGTTGGGGGCATGGAGACCCAGTACTTC. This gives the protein CAVGGMETQYF.

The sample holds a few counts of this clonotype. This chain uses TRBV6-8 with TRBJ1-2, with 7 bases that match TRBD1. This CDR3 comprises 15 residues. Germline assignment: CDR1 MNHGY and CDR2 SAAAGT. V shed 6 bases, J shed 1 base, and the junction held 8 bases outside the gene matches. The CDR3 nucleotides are TGTGCCAGCAGGTCGACAGGGTGGAATAACTATGGCTACACCTTC. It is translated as CASRSTGWNNYGYTF.

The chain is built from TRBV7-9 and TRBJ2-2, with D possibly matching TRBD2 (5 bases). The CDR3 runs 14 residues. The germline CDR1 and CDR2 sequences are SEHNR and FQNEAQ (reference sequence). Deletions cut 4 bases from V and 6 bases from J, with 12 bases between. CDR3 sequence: CASSSPKRAGELFF. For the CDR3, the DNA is TGTGCCAGCAGCTCCCCGAAGAGGGCCGGGGAGCTGTTTTTT.

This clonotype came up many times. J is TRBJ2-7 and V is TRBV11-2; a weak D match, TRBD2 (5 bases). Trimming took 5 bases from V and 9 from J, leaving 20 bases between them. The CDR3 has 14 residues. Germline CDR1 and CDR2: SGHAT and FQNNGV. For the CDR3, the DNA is TGTGCCAGCAGCCCCGGGGAGTCGCGCGTAGGGCAGTACTTC. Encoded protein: CASSPGESRVGQYF.

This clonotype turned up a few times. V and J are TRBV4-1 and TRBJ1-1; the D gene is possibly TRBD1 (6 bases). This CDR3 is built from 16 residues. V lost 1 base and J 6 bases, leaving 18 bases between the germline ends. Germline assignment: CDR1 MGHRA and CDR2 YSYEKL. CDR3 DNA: TGCGCCAGCAGCCAAGGAATGGCACAGGGAAAGTCTGAAGCTTTCTTT. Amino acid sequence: CASSQGMAQGKSEAFF.

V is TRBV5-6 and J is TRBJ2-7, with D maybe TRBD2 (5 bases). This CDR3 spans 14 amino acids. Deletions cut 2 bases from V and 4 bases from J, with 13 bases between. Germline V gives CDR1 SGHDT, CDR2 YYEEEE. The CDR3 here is CASSFEGASYEQYF. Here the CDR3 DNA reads TGTGCCAGCAGCTTCGAGGGCGCCTCGTACGAGCAGTACTTC. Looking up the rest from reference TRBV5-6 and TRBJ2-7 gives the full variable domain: DAGVTQSPTHLIKTRGQQVTLRCSPKSGHDTVSWYQQALGQGPQFIFQYYEEEERQRGNFPDRFSGHQFPNYSSELNVNALLLGDSALYLCASSFEGASYEQYFGPGTRLTVT.

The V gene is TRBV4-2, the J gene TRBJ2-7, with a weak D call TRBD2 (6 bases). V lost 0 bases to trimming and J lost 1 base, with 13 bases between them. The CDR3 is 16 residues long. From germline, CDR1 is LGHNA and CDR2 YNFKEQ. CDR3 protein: CASSQEGVAASYEQYF. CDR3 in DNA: TGTGCCAGCAGCCAAGAGGGGGTAGCGGCTTCCTACGAGCAGTACTTC.

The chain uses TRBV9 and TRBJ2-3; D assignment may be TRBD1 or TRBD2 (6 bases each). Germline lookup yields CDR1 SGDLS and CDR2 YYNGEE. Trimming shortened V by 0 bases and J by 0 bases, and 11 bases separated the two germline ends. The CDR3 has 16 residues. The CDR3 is CASSVEGGTSTDTQYF. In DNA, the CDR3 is TGTGCCAGCAGCGTAGAAGGGGGGACTAGCACAGATACGCAGTATTTT.

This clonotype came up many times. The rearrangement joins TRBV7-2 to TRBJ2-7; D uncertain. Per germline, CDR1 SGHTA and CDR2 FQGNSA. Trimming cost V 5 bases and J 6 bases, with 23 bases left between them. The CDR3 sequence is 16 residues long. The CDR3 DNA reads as TGTGCCAGCAGCCCCACCTCCGGCGGATTCTTGTCCGAGCAGTACTTC. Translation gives CASSPTSGGFLSEQYF.

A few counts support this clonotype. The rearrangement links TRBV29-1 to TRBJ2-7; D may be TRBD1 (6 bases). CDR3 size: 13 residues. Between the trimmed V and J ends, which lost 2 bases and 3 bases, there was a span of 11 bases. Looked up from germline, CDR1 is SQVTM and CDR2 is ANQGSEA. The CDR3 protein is CSVELDRDYEQYF. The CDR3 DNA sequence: TGCAGCGTTGAACTGGACAGAGACTACGAGCAGTACTTC.

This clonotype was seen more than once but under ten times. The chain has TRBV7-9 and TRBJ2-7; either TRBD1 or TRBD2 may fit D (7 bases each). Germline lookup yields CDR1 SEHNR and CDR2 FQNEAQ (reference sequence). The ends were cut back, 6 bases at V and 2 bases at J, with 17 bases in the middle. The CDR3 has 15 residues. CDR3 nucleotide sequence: TGTGCCAGCAGGATGACGGGGGGACAGCCCTACGAGCAGTACTTC. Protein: CASRMTGGQPYEQYF.

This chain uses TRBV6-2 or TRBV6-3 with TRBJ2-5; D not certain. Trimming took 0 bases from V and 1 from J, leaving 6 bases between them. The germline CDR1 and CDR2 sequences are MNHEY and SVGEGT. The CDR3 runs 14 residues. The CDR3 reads CASSYSFTQETQYF. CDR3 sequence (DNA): TGTGCCAGCAGTTACTCGTTCACCCAAGAGACCCAGTACTTC.